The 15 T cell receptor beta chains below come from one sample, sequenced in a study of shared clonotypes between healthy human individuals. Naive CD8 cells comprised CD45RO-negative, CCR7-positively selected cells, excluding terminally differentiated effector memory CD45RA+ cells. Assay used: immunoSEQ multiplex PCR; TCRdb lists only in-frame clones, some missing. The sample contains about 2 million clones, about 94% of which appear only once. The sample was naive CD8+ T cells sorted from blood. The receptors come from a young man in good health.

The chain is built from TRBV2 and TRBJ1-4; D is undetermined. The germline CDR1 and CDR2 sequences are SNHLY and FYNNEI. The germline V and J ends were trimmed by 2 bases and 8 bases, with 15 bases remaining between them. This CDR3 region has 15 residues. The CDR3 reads CASSEIRVADEKLFF. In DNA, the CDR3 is TGTGCCAGCAGTGAAATCCGGGTTGCCGACGAAAAACTGTTTTTT.

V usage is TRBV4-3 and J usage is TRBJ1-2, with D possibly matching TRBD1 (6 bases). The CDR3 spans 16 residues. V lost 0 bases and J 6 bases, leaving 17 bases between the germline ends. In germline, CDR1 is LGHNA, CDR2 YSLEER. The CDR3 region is CASSQDRARGGDGYTF. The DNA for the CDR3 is TGCGCCAGCAGCCAAGATAGGGCCAGGGGAGGCGATGGCTACACCTTC.

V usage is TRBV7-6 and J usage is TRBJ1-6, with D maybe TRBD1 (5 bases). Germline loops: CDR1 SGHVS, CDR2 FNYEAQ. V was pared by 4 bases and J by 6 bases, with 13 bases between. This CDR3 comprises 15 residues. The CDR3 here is CASSSLRDGNSPLHF. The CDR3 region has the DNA TGTGCCAGCAGCTCCCTACGGGACGGTAATTCACCCCTCCACTTT.

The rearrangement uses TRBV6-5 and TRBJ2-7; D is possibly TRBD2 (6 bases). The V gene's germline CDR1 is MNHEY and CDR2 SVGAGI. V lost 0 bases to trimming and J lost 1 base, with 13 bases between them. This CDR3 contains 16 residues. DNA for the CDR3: TGTGCCAGCAGTTACTCGTACGGGGGACCATCCTACGAGCAGTACTTC. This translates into CASSYSYGGPSYEQYF.

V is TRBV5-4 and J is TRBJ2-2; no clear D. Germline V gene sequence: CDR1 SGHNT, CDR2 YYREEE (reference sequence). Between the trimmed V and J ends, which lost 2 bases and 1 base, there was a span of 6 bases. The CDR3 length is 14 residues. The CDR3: CASSLWGNTGELFF. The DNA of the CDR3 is TGTGCCAGCAGCTTATGGGGGAACACCGGGGAGCTGTTTTTT. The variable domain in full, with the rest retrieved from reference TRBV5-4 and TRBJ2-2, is ETGVTQSPTHLIKTRGQQVTLRCSSQSGHNTVSWYQQALGQGPQFIFQYYREEENGRGNFPPRFSGLQFPNYSSELNVNALELDDSALYLCASSLWGNTGELFFGEGSRLTVL.

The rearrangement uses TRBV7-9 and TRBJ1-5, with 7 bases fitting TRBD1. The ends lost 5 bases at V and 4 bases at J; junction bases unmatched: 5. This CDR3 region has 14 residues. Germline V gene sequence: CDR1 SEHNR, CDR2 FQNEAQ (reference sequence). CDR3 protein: CASSEETGNQPQHF. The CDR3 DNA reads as TGTGCCAGCAGCGAGGAGACAGGGAATCAGCCCCAGCATTTT.

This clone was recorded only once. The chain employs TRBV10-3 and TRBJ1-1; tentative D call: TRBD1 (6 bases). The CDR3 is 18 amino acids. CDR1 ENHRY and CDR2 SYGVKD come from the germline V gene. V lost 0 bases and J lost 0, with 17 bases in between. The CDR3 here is CAISESGTHIGLNTEAFF. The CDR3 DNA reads TGTGCCATCAGTGAGTCGGGGACACATATTGGTCTGAACACTGAAGCTTTCTTT.

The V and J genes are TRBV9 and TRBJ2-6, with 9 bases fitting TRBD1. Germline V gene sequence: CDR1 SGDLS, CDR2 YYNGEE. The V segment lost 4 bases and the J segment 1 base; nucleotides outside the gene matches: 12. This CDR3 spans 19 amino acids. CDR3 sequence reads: CASSSATGGTGSGANVLTF. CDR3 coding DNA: TGTGCCAGCAGCTCAGCCACAGGGGGCACCGGATCTGGGGCCAACGTCCTGACTTTC. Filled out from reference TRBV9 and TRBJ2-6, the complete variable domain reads DSGVTQTPKHLITATGQRVTLRCSPRSGDLSVYWYQQSLDQGLQFLIQYYNGEERAKGNILERFSAQQFPDLHSELNLSSLELGDSALYFCASSSATGGTGSGANVLTFGAGSRLTVL.

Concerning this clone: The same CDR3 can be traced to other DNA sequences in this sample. For the CDR3, the DNA is TGTGCCAGCAGTTTTACTGGGGGTAACACTGAAGCTTTCTTT. Amino acid sequence: CASSFTGGNTEAFF. The chain links TRBV28 to TRBJ1-1; D might be TRBD1 (5 bases). The CDR3 is 14 amino acids. The germline gives CDR1 MDHEN, CDR2 SYDVKM. V was shortened by 3 bases and J by 2 bases, with 10 bases between the two germline ends.

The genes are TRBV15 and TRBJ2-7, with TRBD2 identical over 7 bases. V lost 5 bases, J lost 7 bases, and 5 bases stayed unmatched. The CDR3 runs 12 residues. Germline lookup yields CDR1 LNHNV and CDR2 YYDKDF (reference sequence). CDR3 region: CATSRQGGEQYF. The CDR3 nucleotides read TGTGCCACCAGCCGCCAGGGAGGGGAGCAGTACTTC.

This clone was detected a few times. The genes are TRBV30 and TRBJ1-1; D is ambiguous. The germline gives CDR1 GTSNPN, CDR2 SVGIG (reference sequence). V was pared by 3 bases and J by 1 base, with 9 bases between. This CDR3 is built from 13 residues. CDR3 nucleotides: TGTGCCTGGAGATCCGAGGGGAACACTGAAGCTTTCTTT. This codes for CAWRSEGNTEAFF.

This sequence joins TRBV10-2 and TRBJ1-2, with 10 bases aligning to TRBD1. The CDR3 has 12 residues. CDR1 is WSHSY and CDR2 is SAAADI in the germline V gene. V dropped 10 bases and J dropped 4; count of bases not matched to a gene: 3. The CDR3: CATGDRGYGYTF. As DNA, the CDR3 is TGCGCCACAGGGGACAGGGGCTATGGCTACACCTTC.

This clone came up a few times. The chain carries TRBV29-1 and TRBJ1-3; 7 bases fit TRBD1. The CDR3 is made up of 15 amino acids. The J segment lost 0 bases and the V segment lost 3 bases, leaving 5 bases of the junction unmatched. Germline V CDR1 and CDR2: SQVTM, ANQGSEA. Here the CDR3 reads CSVDEGGYSGNTIYF. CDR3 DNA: TGCAGCGTTGATGAAGGGGGCTACTCTGGAAACACCATATATTTT.

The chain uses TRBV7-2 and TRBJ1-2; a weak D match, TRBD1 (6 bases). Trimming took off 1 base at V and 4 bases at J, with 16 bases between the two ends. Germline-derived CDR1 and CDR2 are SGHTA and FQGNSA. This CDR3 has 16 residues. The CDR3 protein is CASSLGGPNDIYGYTF. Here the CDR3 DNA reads TGTGCCAGCAGCTTAGGGGGGCCCAATGATATCTATGGCTACACCTTC.

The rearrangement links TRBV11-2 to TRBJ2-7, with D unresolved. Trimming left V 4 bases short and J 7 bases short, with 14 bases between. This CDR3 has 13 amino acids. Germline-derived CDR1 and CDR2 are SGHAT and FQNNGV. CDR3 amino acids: CASSSEPSREQYF. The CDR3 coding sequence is TGTGCCAGCAGCTCCGAGCCCTCTAGGGAGCAGTACTTC.